This TCR beta chain came from a study of cytomegalovirus exposure and HLA in healthy donors (dated by TCRdb to about 2017). For the study in its entirety: According to an earlier analysis of 587 of the donors, about 179 million T cells yielded 90 million to 140 million unique TCR beta sequences and approximately 280 Gb of sequence data. Both class I and class II loci were covered by HLA typing, at four-digit resolution. The T cell repertoires of some 670 subjects were profiled by immunosequencing and related to cytomegalovirus serostatus. Along with the 666-subject first cohort, a separate validation cohort of about 110 different subjects was used. Across around 400 genotyped donors of the cohort, an average of about 240,000 unique TCR beta nucleotide sequences per donor were sequenced, and approximately 19% of those sequences were non-productive. Four or five DR-DQ haplotypes were treated as single units for association and clustering because of strong linkage in the cohort. All discovery cohort repertoires had been generated on a single sequencing platform. The study combined high-throughput TCR immunosequencing, statistical association of individual TCRs with disease status, and machine learning to predict cytomegalovirus infection status. Donor age, sex, ethnicity and CMV serostatus were compiled alongside the repertoire data. Of the roughly 400 genotyped donors, more than 75% were placed in the genetic ancestry cluster associated with self-reported Caucasian donors. Around 330 gigabases of sequencing data and 70 million to 95 million unique TCR sequences made up an early release that covered several hundred HLA-typed donors. Rather than using new phenotypic data, the later analysis identified candidate immune exposures from TCR beta sequences and from how often those sequences occurred across donors. A later analysis re-analyzed previously published TCR beta repertoires from 666 donors and added high-resolution HLA genotyping to study TCR occurrence patterns. To decide whether each TCR beta V gene segment behaved as functional or pseudogenic, an earlier analysis of nearly 600 of the donors relied on high-throughput TCR beta sequencing. A later genetic analysis used genome-wide SNP genotypes for 398 of the 666 donors, treating that subset as a discovery cohort. The study aimed to test whether cataloging public T cell receptors could reveal signatures of past pathogen exposure. Typing coverage differed by locus: A, B, C, DRB1 and DQB1 were typed in about 629-640 donors, DQA1 in about 560, DPA1 in 600 to 610, and DPB1 in approximately 450.

The CDR3 sequence holds 15 residues, the cysteine and phenylalanine included. The retained sequence is limited to the CDR3, 45 bases, with the frame set at the first base. In the germline V gene, CDR1 corresponds to LGHNA and CDR2 to YNFKEQ. Trimming takes 2 bases off V and 4 bases off J; junction bases not matched to a gene: 4. Note on this clone: There is no known antigen for this receptor. Base qualities are not provided; no much larger clone lies one nucleotide away.

Library generation was performed with the immunoSEQ multiplex PCR assay. The multiplex PCR relied on a mix of 60 forward primers for TCR Vbeta segments and 13 reverse primers for TCR Jbeta segments. The CDR3 region of rearranged TCR beta genes was amplified from genomic DNA with a multiplex PCR assay. Amplified TCR beta libraries were sequenced as 87-base-pair reads on the Illumina HiSeq System. The original methods were these. Across the roughly 670 repertoires, a later analysis counted 75 million to 90 million unique TCR beta chains, 9.5 million to 12 million of which were shared by at least two donors. Raw reads were error-corrected and collapsed into unique sequences with a nearest-neighbor algorithm that merged closely related sequences to remove PCR and sequencing errors. CDR3 sequences were aligned to IMGT reference sequences to assign V, D and J gene segments. Each retained sequence needed at least a six-nucleotide match to both a V gene segment and a J gene segment. Rearrangements were called productive when the CDR3 lacked stop codons and stayed in frame with V and J; all others were non-productive. Following IMGT convention, CDR3 was defined as the stretch from the second conserved V-encoded cysteine to the conserved J-encoded phenylalanine. The earlier analysis of fewer than 750 of the donors excluded sequences that lacked an unambiguous match to a single V gene segment. An earlier analysis of almost 600 of the donors classified V segments as functional when productive rearrangements were above 56.7% and as segregating when the standard deviation between donors was above 5%. To diagnose cytomegalovirus status from the catalog of TCR beta chain sequences, a statistical classification framework was built. In a later analysis, V and J genes were assigned by comparing TCR nucleotide sequences against IMGT/GENE-DB human TR gene sequences. Using the TCRdist pipeline, a later analysis assigned CDR3 sequences along with most-parsimonious VDJ recombination scenarios. A later analysis defined each TCR beta chain by its CDR3 amino acid sequence plus V-gene family, and excluded reads lacking a unique V-gene family. In a later analysis, around 650 highly shared, low-generation-probability nucleotide sequences were removed to address suspected cross-contamination and a sequencing artifact. A later analysis calculated a clonal expansion index for each public chain from normalized within-repertoire ranks of inferred template counts. In a later analysis, generation probabilities were computed using a VDJ recombination model fitted to out-of-frame rearrangements, and the results were checked against IGoR. In a later analysis, TCR-TCR, TCR-HLA and TCR-CMV co-occurrence was scored with hypergeometric tests, and a repertoire-size bias correction was applied to TCR pairs. In a later analysis, false discovery rates were estimated by permuting HLA or CMV assignments 20 times. In a later analysis, co-occurring TCRs were grouped with DBSCAN, and TCRdist sequence similarity was added when clustering was performed within HLA-allele-positive subsets. Co-occurrence clustering excluded repertoires with fewer than 30,000 or more than 120,000 public chains, plus five with anomalous nucleotide sharing. TCRdb took this table from immuneACCESS and kept in-frame rearrangements with V and J called. Such tables lack part of the clones; where checked against another copy, unresolved V genes explain under half of the gap, and the rest is unexplained. The V and J calls and clone size come from that table; D and trimming were worked out from the DNA. Here the sample has approximately 150,000 clones; over 60% occur a single time. Clones ranked in the top ten supply 2.8% of the sample.

The cohort was made up of approximately 700 healthy bone marrow donors. Cohort members were all nominally healthy when sampled, although unrecorded immune exposures were likely present. The donor tested CMV seronegative and was one of the 352 seronegative cohort members. A peripheral blood sample was collected from each donor, and TCR beta sequencing was performed on peripheral blood mononuclear cells. Genomic DNA was extracted from the blood cell samples with the Qiagen DNeasy Blood Extraction Kit. Points the paper makes about the study in general: According to a later analysis, parvovirus B19, influenza, CMV and Epstein-Barr virus appeared linked to several top co-occurrence clusters. In vitro tests confirmed that three of the cytomegalovirus-associated TCR beta chains recognize cytomegalovirus antigens. The classifier was reported to diagnose cytomegalovirus status with high specificity and sensitivity in both the original cohort and the validation cohort. While some public TCRs were present in many individuals, most TCR sequences turned up only very rarely across donors. In a later analysis, 16,951 TCR beta sequences were associated with specific HLA alleles at a false discovery rate of 0.05. According to a later analysis, TCR association rates differed among HLA loci, with DRB1 alleles showing the most associated TCRs and HLA-C alleles showing the fewest. A further reported finding was that TCR beta sequences accurately predicted the HLA-A and HLA-B alleles for most subjects in the first cohort. In an earlier analysis of 587 of the donors, most TCR beta V segments were observed in productive rearrangements about 87% or about 30% of the time, broadly matching IMGT annotations. This cohort had only TCR beta chains sequenced, and the lack of alpha or paired-chain data limited which features could be detected. Strong co-occurrence of HLA alleles, especially DR and DQ, made assigning TCR associations to individual alleles difficult. A total of 150 or so TCR beta chains were listed by the study as associated with cytomegalovirus. Presence/absence analyses assumed roughly uniform sequencing depth across donors, an assumption that may not hold. According to a later analysis, most CMV-associated TCR beta chains appeared to be HLA-restricted, and the HLA associations seemed to be driven largely by CMV exposure. Because counts were too low, fewer than 20 rarely observed V segments, including chromosome 9 orphons, were excluded from the earlier analysis of 587 of the donors. Compared with equally common non-associated chains, HLA-associated TCR beta chains in a later analysis were more clonally expanded and had lower generation probabilities. In a later genetic analysis, a missense DCLRE1C variant was associated with V-gene and J-gene trimming of TCR beta chains, and the association was replicated in an independent cohort. A group of highly shared sequence variants was considered likely to be a technical artifact of the sequencing pipeline. Because some donors lacked HLA typing at each locus, the association tests relied only on the typed subset. CMV serostatus was the only immune exposure information available for the cohort. The 87-base-pair reads could not distinguish some IMGT-functional V segments, including TRBV6-2 and TRBV6-3, so those segments were excluded. According to a later genetic analysis, donors in an Asian-associated ancestry cluster had fewer N-insertions in productive TCRs than the roughly 660-donor mean. Linkage disequilibrium might explain the correlated functional status among segregating V segments, but an unknown experimental factor could not be excluded. According to the authors, the approach could potentially be generalized to other disease states and immunological phenotypes.

The rearrangement joined TRBV4-2 to TRBJ2-3; a stretch of 9 junction bases matches TRBD2. The receptor was isolated from a woman aged 25 to 45 in good health and CMV-seronegative. Material: PBMCs. The sequenced DNA is TGTGCCAGCAGCCAATCTGGCGGGAGGGCAGATACGCAGTATTTT. It encodes CASSQSGGRADTQYF.